Sequencing of this T cell receptor (beta chain) was carried out in a study of cytotoxic CD8 clonotypes in ibrutinib-treated CLL. The overall study: The patients comprised about a dozen relapsed/refractory and about 16 treatment-naive cases, around 18 IGHV unmutated. Partial responses numbered roughly 25 and complete responses 2; after a median around 74 months, roughly 14 stayed remitted and roughly twelve progressed.

This table comes from immunoSEQ multiplex PCR, and its TCRdb copy is limited to in-frame clones, with some not included. This sample has 150,000 or so clones, with nearly 90% found just once. V lost 5 bases, J lost 5 bases, and 22 bases lay in between. The CDR3 has 15 residues. Per germline, CDR1 SQVTM and CDR2 ANQGSEA. Specimen: PBMCs, collected at disease progression, from a patient treated with ibrutinib. The origin of this receptor is a human donor with chronic lymphocytic leukemia. This chain joins TRBV29-1 and TRBJ2-7, with no clear D. In nucleotides, the CDR3 is TGCAGCGTTTTATTCGGCTTCCCGGCTCAACACGAGCAGTACTTC. Its protein is CSVLFGFPAQHEQYF.